This T cell receptor (beta chain) was identified in a study of T-cell reconstitution after alpha-beta-depleted transplantation in children. Preparation of the TCRbeta library involved a method that used unique molecular identifiers. Each CDR3 protein is one row after TCRdb ran MiXCR on the PCR reads. The sample records about 690,000 distinct CDR3 sequences, 16% being singletons. Germline CDR1 is SGHRS and CDR2 is YFSETQ. The V gene lost 0 bases and the J gene lost 2 bases, with 9 bases spanning the gap. This CDR3 is built from 15 residues. Sample: PBMCs from the stem cell graft donor, taken from the stem cell graft. The rearrangement uses TRBV5-1 and TRBJ2-4; D unclear. This sequence was found in a human donor who donated a stem cell graft to a child with acute myeloid leukemia. The CDR3 bases are TGCGCCAGCAGCTTGGCCGATCCCTCCAAAAACATTCAGTACTTC. Amino acids: CASSLADPSKNIQYF. Complete variable domain (other parts from reference TRBV5-1 and TRBJ2-4): KAGVTQTPRYLIKTRGQQVTLSCSPISGHRSVSWYQQTPGQGLQFLFEYFSETQRNKGNFPGRFSGRQFSNSRSEMNVSTLELGDSALYLCASSLADPSKNIQYFGAGTRLSVL.